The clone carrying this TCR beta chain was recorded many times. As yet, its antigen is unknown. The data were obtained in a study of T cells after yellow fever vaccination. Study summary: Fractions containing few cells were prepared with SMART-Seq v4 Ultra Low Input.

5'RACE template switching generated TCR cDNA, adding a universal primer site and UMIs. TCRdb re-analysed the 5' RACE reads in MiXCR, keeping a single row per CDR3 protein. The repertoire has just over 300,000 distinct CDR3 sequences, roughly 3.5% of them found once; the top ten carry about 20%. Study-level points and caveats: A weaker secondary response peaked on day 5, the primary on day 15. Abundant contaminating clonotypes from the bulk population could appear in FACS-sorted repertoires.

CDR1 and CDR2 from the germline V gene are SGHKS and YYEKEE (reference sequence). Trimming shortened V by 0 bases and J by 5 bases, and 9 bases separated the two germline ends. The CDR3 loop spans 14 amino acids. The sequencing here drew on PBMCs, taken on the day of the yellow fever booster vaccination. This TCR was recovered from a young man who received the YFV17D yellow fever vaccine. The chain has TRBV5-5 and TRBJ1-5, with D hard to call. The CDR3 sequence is CASSLAGNDQPQHF. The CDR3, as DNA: TGTGCCAGCAGCTTGGCTGGGAATGATCAGCCCCAGCATTTT. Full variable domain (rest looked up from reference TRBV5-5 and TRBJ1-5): DAGVTQSPTHLIKTRGQQVTLRCSPISGHKSVSWYQQVLGQGPQFIFQYYEKEERGRGNFPDRFSARQFPNYSSELNVNALLLGDSALYLCASSLAGNDQPQHFGDGTRLSIL.